The present T cell receptor (beta chain) was sequenced within a study of blood T cells in healthy people across ages. The germline V and J ends were trimmed by 4 bases and 2 bases, with 14 bases remaining between them. CDR1 is SGHRS and CDR2 is YFSETQ in the germline V gene. The CDR3 runs to 15 residues. General observations from the study: Unknown donor CMV status possibly confounded expanded clonotype changes. Versus aged donors, long-lived donors had higher diversity and more naive CD4+ cells.

This clonotype was seen many times. Its cognate antigen is unknown. A sample-barcoded 5' primer and a J-beta primer mix were used in a second PCR of roughly 7 to 12 cycles. Template switching added a 12-random-nucleotide identifier to every cDNA molecule. TCRdb fed the 5' RACE reads into MiXCR, producing one record per CDR3 protein. The sample lists 870,000 or so distinct CDR3 sequences, around 28% occurring once. The sequence came from a woman aged 80 or over in good health. This chain uses TRBV5-1 with TRBJ2-3; D possibly corresponds to TRBD1 (5 bases). The sample was blood. The CDR3: CASSLGHVNTDTQYF. CDR3 sequence (DNA): TGCGCCAGCAGCCTAGGACACGTGAACACAGATACGCAGTATTTT.